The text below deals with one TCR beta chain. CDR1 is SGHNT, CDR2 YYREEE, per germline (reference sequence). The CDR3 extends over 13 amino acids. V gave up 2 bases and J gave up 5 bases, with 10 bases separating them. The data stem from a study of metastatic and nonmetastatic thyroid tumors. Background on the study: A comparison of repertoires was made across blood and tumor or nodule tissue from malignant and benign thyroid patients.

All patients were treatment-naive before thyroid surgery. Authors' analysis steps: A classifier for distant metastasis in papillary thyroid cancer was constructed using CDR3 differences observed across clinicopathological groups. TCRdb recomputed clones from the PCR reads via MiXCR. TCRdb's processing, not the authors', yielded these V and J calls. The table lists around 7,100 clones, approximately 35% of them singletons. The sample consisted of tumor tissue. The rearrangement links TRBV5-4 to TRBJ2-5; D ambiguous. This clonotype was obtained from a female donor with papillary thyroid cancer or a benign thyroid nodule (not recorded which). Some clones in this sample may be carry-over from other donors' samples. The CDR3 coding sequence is TGTGCCAGCAGCTTAGTCACGGCGGAGACCCAGTACTTC. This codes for CASSLVTAETQYF. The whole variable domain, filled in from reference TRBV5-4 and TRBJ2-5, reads ETGVTQSPTHLIKTRGQQVTLRCSSQSGHNTVSWYQQALGQGPQFIFQYYREEENGRGNFPPRFSGLQFPNYSSELNVNALELDDSALYLCASSLVTAETQYFGPGTRLLVL.